This T cell receptor beta chain was recorded in a study of response to subunit inactivated influenza vaccine. TCRdb passed the RT-PCR reads through MiXCR, listing each CDR3 protein once. In the table there are roughly 760,000 distinct CDR3 sequences, approximately 21% of which are singletons. Study findings and constraints: The authors offered the suggestion that each seasonal influenza vaccination recruits few new T cells.

In regard to this clonotype: The antigen is not known.

There are 13 residues in the CDR3. V was cut by 0 bases and J by 7 bases, with 10 bases left in between. Germline V lookup: CDR1 LGHNA, CDR2 YSLEER. Material: PBMCs from blood, obtained 5 days after vaccination. The rearrangement links TRBV4-3 to TRBJ2-7, with D uncertain. This clonotype was obtained from a man aged 50-60 years who received an inactivated influenza vaccine. The CDR3 region has the DNA TGCGCCAGCAGCCAAGAAGAAGGTTTGGAGCAGTACTTC. As protein: CASSQEEGLEQYF.